A single TCR beta chain is shown here with its context. This table comes from immunoSEQ multiplex PCR, and its TCRdb copy is limited to in-frame clones, with some not included. The table includes roughly 130,000 clones, about 79% detected once. This specimen comes from a study of cytotoxic CD8 clonotypes in ibrutinib-treated CLL. Trimming removed 3 bases at V and 3 bases at J, with 8 bases between. CDR3 length: 12 amino acids. Germline lookup yields CDR1 GTSNPN and CDR2 SVGIG (reference sequence). J is TRBJ1-1 and V is TRBV30; D is unclear. The receptor's source is a human donor with chronic lymphocytic leukemia. This specimen was PBMCs, taken after 12 months of ibrutinib treatment. The CDR3 sequence is CAWSQRHTEAFF. CDR3 in DNA: TGTGCCTGGAGCCAGCGGCACACTGAAGCTTTCTTT. Full variable domain (rest looked up from reference TRBV30 and TRBJ1-1): SQTIHQWPATLVQPVGSPLSLECTVEGTSNPNLYWYRQAAGRGLQLLFYSVGIGQISSEVPQNLSASRPQDRQFILSSKKLLLSDSGFYLCAWSQRHTEAFFGQGTRLTVV.